This TCR beta chain was observed in a study of beta chain features in type 1 diabetes. General study findings and limits: PCR might preferentially amplify shorter templates, equally in patients and controls.

Sequenced material consisted of expressed TCRB transcripts (all of the isolated RNA was reverse transcribed). Naive, central memory and regulatory T cell samples yielded about 3.9 million reads on average. Only in-frame clones appear in the TCRdb table, and some are missing; sequencing was by immunoSEQ multiplex PCR. The sample lists hundreds of thousands of clones, around 28% occurring once. This CDR3 is 15 amino acids long. The germline CDR1 and CDR2 sequences are SGHDN and FVKESK. V was pared by 3 bases and J by 1 base, with 3 bases of the junction left unmatched. As to this clone: Its specificity is not known.

The chain links TRBV14 to TRBJ2-7, with 10 bases aligning to TRBD2. Sequencing used naive CD4+ T cells from blood. The TCR originated in a man aged 18 to 29 in good health. CDR3 sequence reads: CASSHRLAGSYEQYF. The CDR3 DNA sequence: TGTGCCAGCAGCCATCGACTAGCGGGTTCCTACGAGCAGTACTTC.